This TCR beta chain appears in the sequencing data of a study of T-cell reconstitution after alpha-beta-depleted transplantation in children. The TCRbeta library was prepared with unique molecular identifiers. MiXCR, run by TCRdb on the PCR reads, gives a single entry per CDR3 protein. The sample lists just under 150,000 distinct CDR3 sequences; 8% to 10% were seen once. V lost 5 bases and J lost 6; bases outside the gene matches: 17. This CDR3 spans 18 amino acids. Germline values: CDR1 LNHDA, CDR2 SQIVND (reference sequence). General observations from the study: Reports say that about two months after transplant, the alpha-beta T cells came out of several hundred graft clones that had expanded. The study traced high day-60 TCRbeta diversity in some patients to surviving recipient T cells and thymic progenitors. The main origin of T-cell counts and diversity one year after transplant was newly produced T cells.

This clonotype came up a few times. Antigen unknown. The rearrangement joins TRBV19 to TRBJ2-7, with 12 bases aligning to TRBD2. The sequencing here drew on PBMCs, mostly from graft donor cells, taken 180 days after TCRalphabeta/CD19-depleted stem cell transplant. The receptor comes from a female patient between 2 and 15 years old who had a stem cell transplant for congenital amegakaryocytic thrombocytopenia, so the T cells may come from the graft donor. CDR3 DNA sequence: TGTGCCAGTAGTCTCTTCCAACGCAGACTAGCGGGAGTTGCCGAGCAGTACTTC. Protein: CASSLFQRRLAGVAEQYF.